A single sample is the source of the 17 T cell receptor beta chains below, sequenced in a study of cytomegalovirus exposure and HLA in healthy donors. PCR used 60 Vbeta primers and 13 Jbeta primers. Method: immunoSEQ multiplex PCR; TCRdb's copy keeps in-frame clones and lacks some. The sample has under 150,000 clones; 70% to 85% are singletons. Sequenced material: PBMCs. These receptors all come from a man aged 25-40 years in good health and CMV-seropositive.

The CDR3 DNA is TGTGCCAGCAGTTTAGATGGGACCTTAACAGGGGGCTACACCTTC. It is translated as CASSLDGTLTGGYTF. The chain joins TRBV27 to TRBJ1-2; a possible D gene is TRBD1 (6 bases). V shed 2 bases and J shed 8 bases, with 18 bases lying between them. The CDR3 runs 15 residues. The germline gives CDR1 MNHEY, CDR2 SMNVEV (reference sequence).

CDR3 protein: CASSEPYTTGTGAREQYF. CDR3 sequence (DNA): TGTGCCAGCAGTGAACCGTATACTACCGGGACAGGAGCGAGGGAGCAGTACTTC. J is TRBJ2-7 and V is TRBV2; 8 bases are shared with TRBD1. V lost 2 bases and J lost 7; bases outside the gene matches: 19. Germline loops: CDR1 SNHLY, CDR2 FYNNEI. This CDR3 has 18 residues.

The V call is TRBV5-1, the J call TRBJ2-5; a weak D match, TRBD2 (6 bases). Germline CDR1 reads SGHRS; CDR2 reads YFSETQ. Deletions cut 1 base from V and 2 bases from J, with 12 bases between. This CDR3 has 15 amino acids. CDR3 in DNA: TGCGCCAGCAGCTTGTCGGGCCGGGAGCAAGAGACCCAGTACTTC. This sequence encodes CASSLSGREQETQYF.

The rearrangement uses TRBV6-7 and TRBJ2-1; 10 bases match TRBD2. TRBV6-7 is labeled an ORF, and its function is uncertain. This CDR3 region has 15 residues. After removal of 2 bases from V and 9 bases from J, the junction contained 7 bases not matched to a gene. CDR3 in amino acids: CASSYASGSLSEQFF. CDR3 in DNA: TGTGCCAGCAGTTACGCTAGCGGGAGCTTGAGTGAGCAGTTCTTC.

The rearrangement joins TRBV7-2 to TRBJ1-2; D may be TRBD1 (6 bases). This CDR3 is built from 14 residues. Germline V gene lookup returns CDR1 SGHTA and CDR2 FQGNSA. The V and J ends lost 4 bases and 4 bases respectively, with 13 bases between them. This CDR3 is CASSYQDRSYGYTF. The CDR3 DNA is TGTGCCAGCAGCTACCAAGACAGGTCCTATGGCTACACCTTC.

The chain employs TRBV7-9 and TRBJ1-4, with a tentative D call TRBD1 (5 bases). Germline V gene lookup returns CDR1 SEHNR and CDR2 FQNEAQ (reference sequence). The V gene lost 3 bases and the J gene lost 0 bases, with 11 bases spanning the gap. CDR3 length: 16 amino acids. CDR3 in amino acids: CASSFPWGATNEKLFF. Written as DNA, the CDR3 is TGTGCCAGCAGCTTCCCGTGGGGGGCAACTAATGAAAAACTGTTTTTT.

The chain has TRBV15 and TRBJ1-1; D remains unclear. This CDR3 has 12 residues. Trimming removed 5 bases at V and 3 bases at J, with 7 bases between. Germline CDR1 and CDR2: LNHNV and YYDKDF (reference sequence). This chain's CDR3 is CATSSPYTEAFF. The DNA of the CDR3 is TGTGCCACCAGCTCCCCTTACACTGAAGCTTTCTTT.

The CDR3 DNA reads TGTGCCAGCGTCCCGGGGACTTTGGGTGAAAAACTGTTTTTT. Its translation: CASVPGTLGEKLFF. The rearrangement uses TRBV28 and TRBJ1-4; the D gene is possibly TRBD1 (5 bases). V was pared by 8 bases and J by 7 bases, with 17 bases between. The CDR3 contains 14 residues. From germline, CDR1 is MDHEN and CDR2 SYDVKM.

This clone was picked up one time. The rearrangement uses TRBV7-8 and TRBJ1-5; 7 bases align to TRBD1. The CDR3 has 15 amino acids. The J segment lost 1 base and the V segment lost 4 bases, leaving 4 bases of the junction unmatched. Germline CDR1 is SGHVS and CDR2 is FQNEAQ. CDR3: CASSYARGSNQPQHF. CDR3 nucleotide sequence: TGTGCCAGCAGCTACGCCAGGGGGAGCAATCAGCCCCAGCATTTT.

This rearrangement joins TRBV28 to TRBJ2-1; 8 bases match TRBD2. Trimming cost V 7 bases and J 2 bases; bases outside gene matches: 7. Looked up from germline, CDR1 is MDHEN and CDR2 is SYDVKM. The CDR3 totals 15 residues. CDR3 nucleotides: TGTGCCAGCAAAGGCGGGGGGAGCCCCTACAATGAGCAGTTCTTC. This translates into CASKGGGSPYNEQFF.

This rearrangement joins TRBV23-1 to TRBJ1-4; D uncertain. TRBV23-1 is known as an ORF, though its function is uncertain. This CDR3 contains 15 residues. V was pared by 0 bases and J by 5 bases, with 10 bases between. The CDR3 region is CASSQSQQSNEKLFF. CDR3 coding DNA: TGCGCCAGCAGTCAATCTCAACAGTCAAATGAAAAACTGTTTTTT.

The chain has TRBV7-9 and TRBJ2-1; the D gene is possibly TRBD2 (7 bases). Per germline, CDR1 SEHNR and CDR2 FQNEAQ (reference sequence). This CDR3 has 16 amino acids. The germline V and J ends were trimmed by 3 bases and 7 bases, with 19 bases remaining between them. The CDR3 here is CASSFTGGRIFNEQFF. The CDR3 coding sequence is TGTGCCAGCAGCTTCACCGGGGGGCGGATATTTAATGAGCAGTTCTTC.

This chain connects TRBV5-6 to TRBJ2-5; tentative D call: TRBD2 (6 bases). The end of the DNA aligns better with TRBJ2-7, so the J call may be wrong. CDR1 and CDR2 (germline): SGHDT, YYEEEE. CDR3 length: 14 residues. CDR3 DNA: TGTGCCAGCAGCTCGGGGGATGAAAGCTACGAGCAGTACTTC. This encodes CASSSGDESYEQYF.

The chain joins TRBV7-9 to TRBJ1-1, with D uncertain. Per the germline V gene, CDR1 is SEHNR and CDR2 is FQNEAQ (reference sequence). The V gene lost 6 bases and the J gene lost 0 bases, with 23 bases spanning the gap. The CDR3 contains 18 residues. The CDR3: CASRGSGPGAHLNTEAFF. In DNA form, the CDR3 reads TGTGCCAGCAGGGGTTCCGGCCCAGGTGCCCATTTGAACACTGAAGCTTTCTTT. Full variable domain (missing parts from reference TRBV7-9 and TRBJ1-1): DTGVSQNPRHKITKRGQNVTFRCDPISEHNRLYWYRQTLGQGPEFLTYFQNEAQLEKSRLLSDRFSAERPKGSFSTLEIQRTEQGDSAMYLCASRGSGPGAHLNTEAFFGQGTRLTVV.

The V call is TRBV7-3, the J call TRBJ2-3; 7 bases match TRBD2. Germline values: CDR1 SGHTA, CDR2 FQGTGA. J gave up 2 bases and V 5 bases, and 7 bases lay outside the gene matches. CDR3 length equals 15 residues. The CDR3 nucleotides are TGTGCCAGCAGCATACAGCGGGGCCCCACAGATACGCAGTATTTT. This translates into CASSIQRGPTDTQYF.

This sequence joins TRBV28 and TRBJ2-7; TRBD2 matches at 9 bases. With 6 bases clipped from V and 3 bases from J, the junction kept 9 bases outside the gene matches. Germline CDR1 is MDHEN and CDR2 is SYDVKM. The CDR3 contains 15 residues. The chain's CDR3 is CASSPALAGIYEQYF. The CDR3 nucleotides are TGTGCCAGCAGCCCCGCTCTAGCGGGAATCTACGAGCAGTACTTC.

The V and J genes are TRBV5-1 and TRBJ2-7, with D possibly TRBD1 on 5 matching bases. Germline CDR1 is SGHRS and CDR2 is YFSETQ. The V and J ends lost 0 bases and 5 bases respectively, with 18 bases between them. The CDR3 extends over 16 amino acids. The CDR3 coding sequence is TGCGCCAGCAGCTTGGTGGGTTTCTGGGAACAGGACGAGCAGTACTTC. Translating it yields CASSLVGFWEQDEQYF.